The 24 T cell receptor beta chains below all came from one sample that was sequenced in a study of blood T cell repertoires in COVID-19. TCRdb's table, derived via immunoSEQ multiplex PCR, lists solely in-frame clones and lacks some. The sample has about 170,000 clones; 86% are singletons. Sequencing was performed on peripheral blood. The receptors here all came from a man aged 45-65 years with active or convalescent COVID-19.

The CDR3 nucleotides read TGTGCCAGCAGCTGGGGAAGCCCGGCACAGGGTAATCAGCCCCAGCATTTT. Amino acids: CASSWGSPAQGNQPQHF. The chain couples TRBV7-6 to TRBJ1-5; D is perhaps TRBD1 (6 bases). The V end was cut by 4 bases, the J end by 4 bases, with 20 bases between. This CDR3 spans 17 amino acids. The germline V gene encodes CDR1 SGHVS and CDR2 FNYEAQ.

J is TRBJ1-4 and V is TRBV19, with D uncertain. CDR3 length equals 14 residues. Trimming shortened V by 7 bases and J by 1 base, and 10 bases separated the two germline ends. The germline CDR1 and CDR2 sequences are LNHDA and SQIVND (reference sequence). CDR3: CASIDFGTNEKLFF. DNA of the CDR3: TGTGCCAGTATCGATTTCGGAACTAATGAAAAACTGTTTTTT.

CDR3 sequence reads: CASSLGASASGELFF. In DNA form, the CDR3 reads TGTGCCAGCAGCTTAGGGGCTAGCGCCTCCGGGGAGCTGTTTTTT. The gene calls are TRBV7-8 and TRBJ2-2; TRBD2 might be the D (6 bases). Germline V gives CDR1 SGHVS, CDR2 FQNEAQ. V shed 1 base and J shed 6 bases, with 12 bases lying between them. This CDR3 is built from 15 residues.

This chain uses TRBV9 with TRBJ1-2, with 8 positions matching TRBD1. The V gene end was trimmed by 3 bases and the J gene end by 3 bases; junction bases not matched to a gene: 4. Germline V lookup: CDR1 SGDLS, CDR2 YYNGEE. CDR3 length: 14 amino acids. The CDR3 coding sequence is TGTGCCAGCAGCGGGCGGACAGGGCACTATGGCTACACCTTC. It is translated as CASSGRTGHYGYTF.

The chain recombines TRBV5-1 with TRBJ2-5; D uncertain. CDR1 and CDR2 (germline): SGHRS, YFSETQ. The CDR3 runs to 15 residues. Trimming took off 0 bases at V and 2 bases at J, with 11 bases between the two ends. The CDR3 reads CASSLVSVSQETQYF. The CDR3 coding sequence is TGCGCCAGCAGCTTGGTTTCTGTGTCTCAAGAGACCCAGTACTTC.

The chain carries TRBV28 and TRBJ1-5; TRBD1 might be the D (5 bases). This CDR3 region has 13 residues. V dropped 6 bases and J dropped 7 bases, with 13 bases sitting between them. Germline V gives CDR1 MDHEN, CDR2 SYDVKM. In nucleotides, the CDR3 is TGTGCCAGCAGGACCCAGGGTAACCAGCCCCAGCATTTT. Translated, it gives CASRTQGNQPQHF.

The rearrangement links TRBV6-1 to TRBJ1-6; 9 nucleotides match TRBD1. In germline, CDR1 is MNHNS, CDR2 SASEGT. The junction had 11 bases not matched to a gene; V was cut back by 7 bases and J by 10 bases. This CDR3 has 15 residues. The CDR3 sequence: CASTYSGTGRSPLHF. The CDR3 bases are TGTGCCAGCACCTATTCCGGGACAGGGCGATCACCCCTCCACTTT.

The chain employs TRBV6-5 and TRBJ1-2, with D tentatively TRBD1 (6 bases). Trimming removed 4 bases at V and 6 bases at J, with 18 bases between. Germline CDR1 is MNHEY and CDR2 is SVGAGI. There are 15 residues in the CDR3. The CDR3 DNA is TGTGCCAGCAGTTTTCTAGCAGGGGCTATGGATGGCTACACCTTC. Protein sequence: CASSFLAGAMDGYTF.

The chain recombines TRBV6-6 with TRBJ1-3; a weak D match, TRBD1 (5 bases). CDR1 is MNHNY and CDR2 is SVGAGI in the germline V gene (reference sequence). The CDR3 has 19 amino acids. V was shortened by 5 bases and J by 2 bases, with 25 bases between the two germline ends. Here the CDR3 reads CASSPSGTEPRFTGNTIYF. The CDR3 DNA reads as TGTGCCAGCAGTCCTAGCGGGACGGAACCTCGCTTTACTGGAAACACCATATATTTT.

V and J are TRBV19 and TRBJ1-2; D is uncertain. CDR1 is LNHDA, CDR2 SQIVND, per germline (reference sequence). The CDR3 sequence is 13 residues long. Between the trimmed V and J ends, which lost 7 bases and 4 bases, there was a span of 13 bases. The CDR3 DNA is TGTGCCAGTATTGGGCCGTCAACCTATGGCTACACCTTC. Amino acid sequence: CASIGPSTYGYTF. Full variable domain (missing parts from reference TRBV19 and TRBJ1-2): DGGITQSPKYLFRKEGQNVTLSCEQNLNHDAMYWYRQDPGQGLRLIYYSQIVNDFQKGDIAEGYSVSREKKESFPLTVTSAQKNPTAFYLCASIGPSTYGYTFGSGTRLTVV.

This clone was observed a few times. The chain joins TRBV27 to TRBJ1-2; 9 bases are a match to TRBD1. V dropped 2 bases and J dropped 8; count of bases not matched to a gene: 18. CDR3 length: 18 amino acids. The germline V gene encodes CDR1 MNHEY and CDR2 SMNVEV (reference sequence). CDR3 nucleotides: TGTGCCAGCAGTTTAGAAAATCCGGATTGGAGGACAGGGGTAGGCTACACCTTC. Residues: CASSLENPDWRTGVGYTF.

The table lists this clone with a few counts. The gene calls are TRBV10-3 and TRBJ1-1; TRBD1 might be the D (5 bases). Deletions cut 6 bases from V and 3 bases from J, with 11 bases between. The germline gives CDR1 ENHRY, CDR2 SYGVKD. The CDR3 contains 13 residues. The CDR3 region is CAIRQGGDTEAFF. CDR3 nucleotide sequence: TGTGCCATCAGGCAGGGCGGGGACACTGAAGCTTTCTTT.

The J gene is TRBJ1-2, the V gene TRBV9, with D possibly being TRBD1 (6 bases). The V gene lost 0 bases and the J gene lost 8 bases, with 14 bases spanning the gap. This CDR3 region has 14 residues. From germline, CDR1 is SGDLS and CDR2 YYNGEE. Here the CDR3 reads CASSVATGSFGYTF. CDR3 nucleotide sequence: TGTGCCAGCAGCGTAGCTACAGGGTCCTTCGGCTACACCTTC. Using reference TRBV9 and TRBJ1-2 for the parts outside the CDR3, the full variable domain is DSGVTQTPKHLITATGQRVTLRCSPRSGDLSVYWYQQSLDQGLQFLIQYYNGEERAKGNILERFSAQQFPDLHSELNLSSLELGDSALYFCASSVATGSFGYTFGSGTRLTVV.

The chain links TRBV18 to TRBJ1-1; 8 nucleotides align to TRBD1. This CDR3 has 16 amino acids. Germline CDR1 reads KGHSH; CDR2 reads LQKENI. J lost 1 base, V lost 3 bases, and 7 bases had no gene match. CDR3 sequence (DNA): TGTGCCAGCTCACCTGGACAGGGTGCAGGGAACACTGAAGCTTTCTTT. Its protein is CASSPGQGAGNTEAFF.

This chain connects TRBV7-2 to TRBJ2-5, with 9 positions matching TRBD2. With 2 bases clipped from V and 3 bases from J, the junction kept 7 bases outside the gene matches. CDR3 length: 16 residues. Germline V lookup: CDR1 SGHTA, CDR2 FQGNSA. CDR3 DNA: TGTGCCAGCAGCTTATTCGGCTCTAGCGGGAAAGAGACCCAGTACTTC. Residues: CASSLFGSSGKETQYF.

This CDR3 reads CSVAGTGTSGIEKLFF. The CDR3 DNA follows: TGCAGCGTTGCTGGGACAGGGACTTCGGGAATTGAAAAACTGTTTTTT. The V gene is TRBV29-1, the J gene TRBJ1-4; 9 bases align to TRBD1. The CDR3 extends over 16 amino acids. Per the germline V gene, CDR1 is SQVTM and CDR2 is ANQGSEA. V trimming: 4 bases; J trimming: 7 bases; junction bases outside the gene matches: 13.

The chain links TRBV6-5 to TRBJ1-4, with 8 bases fitting TRBD1. There are 14 residues in the CDR3. Looked up from germline, CDR1 is MNHEY and CDR2 is SVGAGI. V dropped 6 bases and J dropped 7; count of bases not matched to a gene: 7. CDR3 bases: TGTGCCAGCAGCGACAGGGGTGAGGTTGAAAAACTGTTTTTT. This gives the protein CASSDRGEVEKLFF.

This chain links TRBV7-3 with TRBJ2-7, with 9 nucleotides matching TRBD1. CDR3 length: 14 residues. In germline, CDR1 is SGHTA, CDR2 FQGTGA. With 5 bases clipped from V and 6 bases from J, the junction kept 8 bases outside the gene matches. DNA of the CDR3: TGTGCCAGCAGCGCCCAGGGACAGGGATTCGAGCAGTACTTC. It encodes CASSAQGQGFEQYF.

The rearrangement links TRBV2 to TRBJ1-6; D gene uncertain. CDR1 is SNHLY, CDR2 FYNNEI, per germline. The V end was cut by 6 bases, the J end by 9 bases, with 18 bases between. The CDR3 loop spans 15 amino acids. The DNA for the CDR3 is TGTGCCAGCAGAACTCGAGGGTTGAGTTCTTCACCCCTCCACTTT. This encodes CASRTRGLSSSPLHF.

CDR3 loop: CATSDTALQETQYF. The CDR3 DNA reads as TGTGCCACCAGTGACACTGCGCTACAAGAGACCCAGTACTTC. This rearrangement joins TRBV24-1 to TRBJ2-5; no firm D call. CDR1 is KGHDR, CDR2 SFDVKD, per germline. V gave up 4 bases and J gave up 2 bases, with 10 bases separating them. The CDR3 consists of 14 residues.

The chain carries TRBV3-1 (or the pseudogene TRBV3-2) and TRBJ1-2, with D unclear. V was shortened by 4 bases and J by 5 bases, with 14 bases between the two germline ends. Germline values: CDR1 LGHDT, CDR2 YNNKEL (reference sequence). The CDR3 has 14 amino acids. In DNA, the CDR3 is TGTGCCAGCAGCCTCGCGGAGGGAGCTTATGGCTACACCTTC. Residues: CASSLAEGAYGYTF.

This clone has only one observation. The V and J genes are TRBV6-5 and TRBJ2-5; D might be TRBD2 (6 bases). The germline V gene encodes CDR1 MNHEY and CDR2 SVGAGI. The CDR3 runs 13 residues. V lost 3 bases and J lost 5, with 10 bases in between. In DNA, the CDR3 is TGTGCCAGCAGTTATCCGGGGACTGAGACCCAGTACTTC. Translating it yields CASSYPGTETQYF.

The chain couples TRBV6-2 or TRBV6-3 to TRBJ1-6; TRBD1 might be the D (5 bases). The CDR3 consists of 13 residues. Trimming shortened V by 5 bases and J by 6 bases, and 8 bases separated the two germline ends. CDR1 and CDR2 from the germline V gene are MNHEY and SVGEGT. CDR3 DNA: TGTGCCAGCAGTCCGACAGTTAATTCACCCCTCCACTTT. Amino acid sequence: CASSPTVNSPLHF.

The V gene is TRBV2, the J gene TRBJ1-5; D ambiguous. The germline V gene encodes CDR1 SNHLY and CDR2 FYNNEI. Trimming shortened V by 4 bases and J by 3 bases, and 10 bases separated the two germline ends. The CDR3 consists of 14 residues. CDR3 nucleotides: TGTGCCAGCAGTGCCCGGGTTGACAATCAGCCCCAGCATTTT. The encoded protein is CASSARVDNQPQHF.